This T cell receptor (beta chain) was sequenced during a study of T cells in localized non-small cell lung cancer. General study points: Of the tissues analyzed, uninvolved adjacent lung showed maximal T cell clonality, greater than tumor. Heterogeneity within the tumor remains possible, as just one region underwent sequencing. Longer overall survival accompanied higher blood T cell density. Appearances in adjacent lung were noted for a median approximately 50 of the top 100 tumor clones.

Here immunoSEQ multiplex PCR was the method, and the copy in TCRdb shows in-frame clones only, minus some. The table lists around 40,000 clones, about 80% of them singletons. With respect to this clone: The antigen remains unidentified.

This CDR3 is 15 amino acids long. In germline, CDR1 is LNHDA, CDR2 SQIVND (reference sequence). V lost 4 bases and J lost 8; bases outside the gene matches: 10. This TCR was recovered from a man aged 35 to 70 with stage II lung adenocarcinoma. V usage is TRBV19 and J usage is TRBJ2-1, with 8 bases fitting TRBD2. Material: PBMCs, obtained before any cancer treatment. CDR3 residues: CASSTQAGAMDEQFF. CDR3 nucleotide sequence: TGTGCCAGTAGTACCCAAGCGGGAGCCATGGATGAGCAGTTCTTC. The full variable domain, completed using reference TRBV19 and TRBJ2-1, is DGGITQSPKYLFRKEGQNVTLSCEQNLNHDAMYWYRQDPGQGLRLIYYSQIVNDFQKGDIAEGYSVSREKKESFPLTVTSAQKNPTAFYLCASSTQAGAMDEQFFGPGTRLTVL.